The clone carrying this T cell receptor beta chain was counted between two and nine times. This entry belongs to a study of cytomegalovirus exposure and HLA in healthy donors. Turning to the study itself: One earlier analysis, a look at around 180 million T cells, found fewer than 140 million unique TCR beta sequences.

The CDR3 contains 15 residues. Germline assignment: CDR1 WSHSY and CDR2 SAAADI. V was pared by 2 bases and J by 4 bases, with 14 bases between. Primers for the PCR totalled 60 Vbeta and 13 Jbeta. Profiling relied on immunoSEQ multiplex PCR, and the TCRdb table lists in-frame clones only, not all of them. The sample includes almost 200,000 clones, about 80% of them seen just once. The chain uses TRBV10-2 and TRBJ1-1; D is undetermined. This receptor was obtained from a man younger than 45 in good health and CMV-seronegative. Input material: PBMCs. The CDR3 here is CASSESPGSVTEAFF. DNA for the CDR3: TGCGCCAGCAGTGAGAGTCCGGGGAGCGTCACTGAAGCTTTCTTT.